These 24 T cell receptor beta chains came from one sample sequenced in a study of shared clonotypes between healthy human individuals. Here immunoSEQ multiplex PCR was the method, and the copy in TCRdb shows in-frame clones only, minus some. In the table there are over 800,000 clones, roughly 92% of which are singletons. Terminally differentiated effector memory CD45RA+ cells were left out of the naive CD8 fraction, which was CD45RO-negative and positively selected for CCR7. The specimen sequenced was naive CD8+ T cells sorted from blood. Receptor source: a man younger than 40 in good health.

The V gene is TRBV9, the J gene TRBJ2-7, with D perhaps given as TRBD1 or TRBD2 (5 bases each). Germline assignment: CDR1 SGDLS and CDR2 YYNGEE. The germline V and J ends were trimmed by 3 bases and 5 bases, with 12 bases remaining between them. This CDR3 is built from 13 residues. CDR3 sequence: CASSESQGHEQYF. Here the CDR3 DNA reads TGTGCCAGCAGCGAGAGCCAGGGACACGAGCAGTACTTC.

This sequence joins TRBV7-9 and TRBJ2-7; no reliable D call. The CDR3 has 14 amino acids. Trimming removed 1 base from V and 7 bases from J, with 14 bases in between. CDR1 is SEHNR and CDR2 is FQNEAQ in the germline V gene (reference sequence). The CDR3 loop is CASSLVGRPEEQYF. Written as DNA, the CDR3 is TGTGCCAGCAGCTTAGTGGGCAGGCCAGAGGAGCAGTACTTC.

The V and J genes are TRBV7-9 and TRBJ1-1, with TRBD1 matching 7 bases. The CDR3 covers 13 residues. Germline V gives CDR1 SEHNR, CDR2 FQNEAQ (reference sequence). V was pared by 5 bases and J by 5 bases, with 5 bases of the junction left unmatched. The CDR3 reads CASSRGGFTEAFF. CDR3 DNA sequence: TGTGCCAGCAGCAGAGGGGGCTTTACTGAAGCTTTCTTT.

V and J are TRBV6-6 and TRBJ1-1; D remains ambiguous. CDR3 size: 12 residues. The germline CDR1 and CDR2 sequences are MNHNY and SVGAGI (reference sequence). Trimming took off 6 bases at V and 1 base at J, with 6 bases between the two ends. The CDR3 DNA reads TGTGCCAGCAGCCGGGGGAACACTGAAGCTTTCTTT. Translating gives CASSRGNTEAFF.

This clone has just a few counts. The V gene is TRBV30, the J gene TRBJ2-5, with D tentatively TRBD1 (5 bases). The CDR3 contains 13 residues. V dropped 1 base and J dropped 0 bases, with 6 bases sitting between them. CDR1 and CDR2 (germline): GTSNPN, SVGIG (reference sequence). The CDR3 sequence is CAWSAGNQETQYF. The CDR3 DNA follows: TGTGCCTGGAGTGCAGGGAACCAAGAGACCCAGTACTTC.

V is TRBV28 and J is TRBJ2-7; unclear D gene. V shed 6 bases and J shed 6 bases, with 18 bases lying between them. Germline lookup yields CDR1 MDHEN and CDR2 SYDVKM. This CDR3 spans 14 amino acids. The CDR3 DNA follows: TGTGCCAGCAGCCAACCCACCGTAGTGAGCGAGCAGTACTTC. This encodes CASSQPTVVSEQYF.

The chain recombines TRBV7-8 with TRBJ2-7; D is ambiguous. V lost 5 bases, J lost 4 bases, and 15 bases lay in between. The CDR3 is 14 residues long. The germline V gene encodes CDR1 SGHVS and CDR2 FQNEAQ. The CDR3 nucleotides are TGTGCCAGCAGCCTCGTCGATCTGGGGTACGAGCAGTACTTC. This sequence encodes CASSLVDLGYEQYF.

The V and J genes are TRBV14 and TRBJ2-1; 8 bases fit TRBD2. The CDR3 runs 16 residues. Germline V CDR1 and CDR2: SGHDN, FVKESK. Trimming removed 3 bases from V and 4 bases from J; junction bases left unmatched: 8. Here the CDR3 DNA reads TGTGCCAGCAGCCATCGGACTAGCTGGTTTTACAATGAGCAGTTCTTC. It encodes CASSHRTSWFYNEQFF.

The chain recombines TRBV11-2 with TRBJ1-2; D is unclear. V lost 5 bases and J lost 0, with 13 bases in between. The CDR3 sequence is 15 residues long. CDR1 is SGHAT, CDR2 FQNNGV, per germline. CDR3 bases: TGTGCCAGCAGCACCCACCGGAGCCCTAACTATGGCTACACCTTC. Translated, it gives CASSTHRSPNYGYTF.

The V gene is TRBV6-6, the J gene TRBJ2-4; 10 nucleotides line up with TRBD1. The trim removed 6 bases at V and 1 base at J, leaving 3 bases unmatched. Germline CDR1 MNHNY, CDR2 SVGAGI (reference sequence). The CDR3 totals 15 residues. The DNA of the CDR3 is TGTGCCAGCAGGGACAGGGGGACCGCCAAAAACATTCAGTACTTC. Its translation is CASRDRGTAKNIQYF.

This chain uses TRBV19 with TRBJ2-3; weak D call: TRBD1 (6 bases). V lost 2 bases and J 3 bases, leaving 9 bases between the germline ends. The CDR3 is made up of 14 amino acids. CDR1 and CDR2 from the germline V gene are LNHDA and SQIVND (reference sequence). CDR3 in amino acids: CASSISGTTDTQYF. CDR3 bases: TGTGCCAGTAGTATATCAGGGACAACAGATACGCAGTATTTT. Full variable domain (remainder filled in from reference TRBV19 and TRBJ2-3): DGGITQSPKYLFRKEGQNVTLSCEQNLNHDAMYWYRQDPGQGLRLIYYSQIVNDFQKGDIAEGYSVSREKKESFPLTVTSAQKNPTAFYLCASSISGTTDTQYFGPGTRLTVL.

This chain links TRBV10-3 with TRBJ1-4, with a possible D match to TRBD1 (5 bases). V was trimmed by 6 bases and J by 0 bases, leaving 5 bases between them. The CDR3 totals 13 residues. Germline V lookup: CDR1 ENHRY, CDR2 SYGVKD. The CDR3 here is CAIRQATNEKLFF. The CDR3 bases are TGTGCCATCAGACAGGCAACTAATGAAAAACTGTTTTTT.

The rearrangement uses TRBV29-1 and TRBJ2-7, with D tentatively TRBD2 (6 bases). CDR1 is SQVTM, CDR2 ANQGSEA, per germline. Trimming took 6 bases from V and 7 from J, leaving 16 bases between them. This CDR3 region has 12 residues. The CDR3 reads CSVSPGGDEQYF. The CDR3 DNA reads TGCAGCGTGAGCCCCGGCGGGGATGAGCAGTACTTC.

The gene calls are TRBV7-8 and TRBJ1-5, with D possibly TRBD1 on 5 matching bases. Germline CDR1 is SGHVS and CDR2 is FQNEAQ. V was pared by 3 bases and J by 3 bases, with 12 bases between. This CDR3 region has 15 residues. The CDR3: CASSFQIGDNQPQHF. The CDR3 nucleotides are TGTGCCAGCAGCTTTCAAATAGGGGACAATCAGCCCCAGCATTTT.

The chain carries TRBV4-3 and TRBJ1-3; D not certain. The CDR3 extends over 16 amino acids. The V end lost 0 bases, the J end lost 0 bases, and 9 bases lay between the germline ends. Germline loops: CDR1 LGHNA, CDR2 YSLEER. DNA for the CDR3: TGCGCCAGCAGCCAAGATCGGCAGGTCTCTGGAAACACCATATATTTT. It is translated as CASSQDRQVSGNTIYF.

The CDR3 here is CASSDTPPINEQFF. CDR3 sequence (DNA): TGCGCCAGCAGTGACACCCCCCCGATCAATGAGCAGTTCTTC. The chain employs TRBV10-2 and TRBJ2-1; D is unresolved. V gave up 3 bases and J gave up 6 bases, with 12 bases separating them. This CDR3 is built from 14 residues. Germline V gene data show CDR1 as WSHSY and CDR2 as SAAADI.

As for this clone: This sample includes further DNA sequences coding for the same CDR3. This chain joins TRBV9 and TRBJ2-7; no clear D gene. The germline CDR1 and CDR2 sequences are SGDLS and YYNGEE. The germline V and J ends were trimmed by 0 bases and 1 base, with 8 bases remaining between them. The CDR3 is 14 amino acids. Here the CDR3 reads CASSVGAGSYEQYF. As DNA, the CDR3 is TGTGCCAGCAGCGTAGGAGCTGGATCCTACGAGCAGTACTTC.

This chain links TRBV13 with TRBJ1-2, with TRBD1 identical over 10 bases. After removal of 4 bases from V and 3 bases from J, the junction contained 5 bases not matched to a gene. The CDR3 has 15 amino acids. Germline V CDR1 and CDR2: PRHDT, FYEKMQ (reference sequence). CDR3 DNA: TGTGCCAGCAGCTCCATAGGGACAGGGGACTATGGCTACACCTTC. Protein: CASSSIGTGDYGYTF. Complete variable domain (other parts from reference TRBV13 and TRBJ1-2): AAGVIQSPRHLIKEKRETATLKCYPIPRHDTVYWYQQGPGQDPQFLISFYEKMQSDKGSIPDRFSAQQFSDYHSELNMSSLELGDSALYFCASSSIGTGDYGYTFGSGTRLTVV.

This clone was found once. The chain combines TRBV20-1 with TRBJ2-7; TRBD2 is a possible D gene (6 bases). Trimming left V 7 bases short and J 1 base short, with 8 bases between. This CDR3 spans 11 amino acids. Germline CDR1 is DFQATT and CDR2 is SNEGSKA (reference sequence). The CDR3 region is CSVRESYEQYF. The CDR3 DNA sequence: TGCAGTGTCCGGGAGTCCTACGAGCAGTACTTC.

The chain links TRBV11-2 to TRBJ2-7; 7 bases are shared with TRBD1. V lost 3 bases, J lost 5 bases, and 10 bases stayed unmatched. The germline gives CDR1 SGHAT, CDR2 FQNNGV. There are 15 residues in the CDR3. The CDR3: CASSLADRVLDEQYF. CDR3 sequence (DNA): TGTGCCAGCAGCTTGGCTGACAGGGTCCTCGACGAGCAGTACTTC.

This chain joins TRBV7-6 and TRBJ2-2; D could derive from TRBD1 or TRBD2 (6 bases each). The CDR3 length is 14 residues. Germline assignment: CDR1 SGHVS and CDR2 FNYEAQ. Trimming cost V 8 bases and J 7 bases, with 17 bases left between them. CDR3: CASPKSRGGGELFF. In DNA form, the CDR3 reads TGTGCCAGCCCCAAGAGCAGGGGAGGCGGGGAGCTGTTTTTT.

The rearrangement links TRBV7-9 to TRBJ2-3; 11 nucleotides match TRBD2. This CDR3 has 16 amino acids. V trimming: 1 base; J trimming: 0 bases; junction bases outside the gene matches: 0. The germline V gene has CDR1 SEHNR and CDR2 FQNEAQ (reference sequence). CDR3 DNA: TGTGCCAGCAGCTTAGGACTAGCGGGGAGCACAGATACGCAGTATTTT. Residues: CASSLGLAGSTDTQYF.

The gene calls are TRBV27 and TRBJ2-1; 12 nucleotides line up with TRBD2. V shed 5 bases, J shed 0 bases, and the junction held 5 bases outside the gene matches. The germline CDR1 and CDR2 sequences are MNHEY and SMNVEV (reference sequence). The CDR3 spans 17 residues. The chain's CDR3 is CASSETSGRFSYNEQFF. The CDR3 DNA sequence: TGTGCCAGCAGTGAAACTAGCGGGAGGTTCTCCTACAATGAGCAGTTCTTC.

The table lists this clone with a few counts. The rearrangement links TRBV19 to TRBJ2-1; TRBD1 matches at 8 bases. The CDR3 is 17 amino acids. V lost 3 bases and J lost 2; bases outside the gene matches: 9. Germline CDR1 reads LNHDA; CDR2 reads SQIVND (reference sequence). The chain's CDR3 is CASSIGAGGAPYNEQFF. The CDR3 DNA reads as TGTGCCAGTAGTATCGGGGCAGGGGGCGCCCCCTACAATGAGCAGTTCTTC.